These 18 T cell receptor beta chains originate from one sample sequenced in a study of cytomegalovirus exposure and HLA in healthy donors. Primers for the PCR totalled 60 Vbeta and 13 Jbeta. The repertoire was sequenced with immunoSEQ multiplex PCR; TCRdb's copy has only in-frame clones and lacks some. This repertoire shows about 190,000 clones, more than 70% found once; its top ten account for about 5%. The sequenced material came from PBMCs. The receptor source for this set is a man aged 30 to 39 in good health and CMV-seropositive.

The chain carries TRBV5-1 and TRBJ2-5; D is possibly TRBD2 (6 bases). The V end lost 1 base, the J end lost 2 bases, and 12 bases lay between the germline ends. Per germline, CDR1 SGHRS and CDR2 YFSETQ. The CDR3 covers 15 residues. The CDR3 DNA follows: TGCGCCAGCAGCTTGAGGAGGGGCGCTCAAGAGACCCAGTACTTC. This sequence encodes CASSLRRGAQETQYF.

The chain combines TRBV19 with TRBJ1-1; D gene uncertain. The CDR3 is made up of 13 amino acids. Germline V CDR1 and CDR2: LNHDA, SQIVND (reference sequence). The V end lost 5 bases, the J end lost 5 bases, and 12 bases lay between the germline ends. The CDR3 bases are TGTGCCAGTAGTTCCGCTCGGGGAACTGAAGCTTTCTTT. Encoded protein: CASSSARGTEAFF.

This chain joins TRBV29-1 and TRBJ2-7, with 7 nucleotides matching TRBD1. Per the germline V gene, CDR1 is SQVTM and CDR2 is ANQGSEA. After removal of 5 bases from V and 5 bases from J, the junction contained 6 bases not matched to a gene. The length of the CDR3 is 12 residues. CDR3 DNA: TGCAGCGTTTCCCGGGACAGCGACGAGCAGTACTTC. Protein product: CSVSRDSDEQYF.

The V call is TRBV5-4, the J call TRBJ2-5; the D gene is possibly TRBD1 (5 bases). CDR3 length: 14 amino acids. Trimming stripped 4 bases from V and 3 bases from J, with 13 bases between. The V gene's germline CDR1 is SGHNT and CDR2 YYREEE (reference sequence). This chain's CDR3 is CASSRGGREETQYF. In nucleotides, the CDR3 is TGTGCCAGCAGCAGGGGCGGAAGGGAAGAGACCCAGTACTTC.

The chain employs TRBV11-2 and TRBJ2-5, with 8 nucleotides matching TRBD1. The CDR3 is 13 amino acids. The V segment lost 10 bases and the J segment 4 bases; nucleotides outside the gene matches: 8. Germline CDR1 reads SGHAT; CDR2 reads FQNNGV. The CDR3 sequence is CAIQLGQGETQYF. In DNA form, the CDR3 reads TGTGCCATCCAGCTCGGACAGGGAGAGACCCAGTACTTC.

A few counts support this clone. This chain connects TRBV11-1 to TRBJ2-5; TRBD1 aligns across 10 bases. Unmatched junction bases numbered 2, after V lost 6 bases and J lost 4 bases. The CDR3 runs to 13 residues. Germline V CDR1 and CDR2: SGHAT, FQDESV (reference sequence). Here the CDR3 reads CASSWDRGETQYF. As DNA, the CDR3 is TGTGCCAGCAGTTGGGACAGGGGAGAGACCCAGTACTTC.

CDR3 nucleotide sequence: TGTGCCACCCAGGGCAGCTTGAACACTGAAGCTTTCTTT. Amino acid sequence: CATQGSLNTEAFF. The J gene is TRBJ1-1, the V gene TRBV27; D perhaps matches TRBD1 (5 bases). The CDR3 has 13 amino acids. Germline-derived CDR1 and CDR2 are MNHEY and SMNVEV (reference sequence). V lost 10 bases and J 0 bases, leaving 12 bases between the germline ends.

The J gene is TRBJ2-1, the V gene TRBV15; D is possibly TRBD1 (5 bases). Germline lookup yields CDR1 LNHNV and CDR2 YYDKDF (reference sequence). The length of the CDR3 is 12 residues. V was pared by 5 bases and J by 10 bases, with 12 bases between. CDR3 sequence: CATSLSRQEQFF. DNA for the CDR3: TGTGCCACCAGCCTGAGTCGACAGGAGCAGTTCTTC.

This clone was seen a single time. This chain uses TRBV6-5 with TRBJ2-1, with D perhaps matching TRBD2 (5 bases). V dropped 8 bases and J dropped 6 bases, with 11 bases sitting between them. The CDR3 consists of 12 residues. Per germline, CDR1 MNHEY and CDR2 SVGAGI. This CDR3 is CASLRGLNEQFF. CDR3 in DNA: TGTGCCAGCCTACGAGGGCTCAATGAGCAGTTCTTC.

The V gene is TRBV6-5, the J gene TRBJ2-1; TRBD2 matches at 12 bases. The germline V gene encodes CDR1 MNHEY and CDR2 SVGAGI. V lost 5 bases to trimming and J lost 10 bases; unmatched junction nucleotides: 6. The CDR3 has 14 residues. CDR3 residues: CASSPGLAGSEQFF. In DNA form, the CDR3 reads TGTGCCAGCAGTCCTGGACTAGCGGGGAGCGAGCAGTTCTTC.

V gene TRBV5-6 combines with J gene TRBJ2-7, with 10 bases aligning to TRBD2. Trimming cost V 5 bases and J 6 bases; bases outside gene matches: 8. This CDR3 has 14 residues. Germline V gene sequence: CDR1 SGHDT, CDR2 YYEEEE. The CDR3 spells CASSTGTSVCEQYF. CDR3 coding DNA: TGTGCCAGCAGTACCGGGACTAGCGTTTGCGAGCAGTACTTC.

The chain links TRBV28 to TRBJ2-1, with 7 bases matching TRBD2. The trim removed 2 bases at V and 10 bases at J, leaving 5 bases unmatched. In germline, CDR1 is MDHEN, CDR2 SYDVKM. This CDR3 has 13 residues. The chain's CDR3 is CASSLPGREEQFF. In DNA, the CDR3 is TGTGCCAGCAGTTTACCCGGGCGGGAGGAGCAGTTCTTC.

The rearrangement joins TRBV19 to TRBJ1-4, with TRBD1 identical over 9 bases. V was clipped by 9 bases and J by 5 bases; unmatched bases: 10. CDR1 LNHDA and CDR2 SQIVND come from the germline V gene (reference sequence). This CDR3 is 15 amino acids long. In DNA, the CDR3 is TGTGCCAGCGGGTCCACAGGGGGCGCAAATGAAAAACTGTTTTTT. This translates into CASGSTGGANEKLFF. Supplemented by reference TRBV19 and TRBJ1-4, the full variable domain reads DGGITQSPKYLFRKEGQNVTLSCEQNLNHDAMYWYRQDPGQGLRLIYYSQIVNDFQKGDIAEGYSVSREKKESFPLTVTSAQKNPTAFYLCASGSTGGANEKLFFGSGTQLSVL.

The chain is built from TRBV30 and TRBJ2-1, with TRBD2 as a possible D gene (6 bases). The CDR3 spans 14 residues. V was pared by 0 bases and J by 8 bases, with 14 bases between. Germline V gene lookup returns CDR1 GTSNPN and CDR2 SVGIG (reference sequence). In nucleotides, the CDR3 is TGTGCCTGGAGTGTAGGAGGGGTCAGCGATGAGCAGTTCTTC. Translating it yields CAWSVGGVSDEQFF.

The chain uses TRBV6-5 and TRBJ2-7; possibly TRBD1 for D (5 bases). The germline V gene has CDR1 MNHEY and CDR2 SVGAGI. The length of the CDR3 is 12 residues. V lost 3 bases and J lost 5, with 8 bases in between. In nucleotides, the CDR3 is TGTGCCAGCAGTTATTCCAGGGACGAGCAGTACTTC. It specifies CASSYSRDEQYF.

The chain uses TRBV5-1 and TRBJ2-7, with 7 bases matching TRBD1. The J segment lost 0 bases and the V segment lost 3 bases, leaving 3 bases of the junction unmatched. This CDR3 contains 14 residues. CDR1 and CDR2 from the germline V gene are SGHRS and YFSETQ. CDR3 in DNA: TGCGCCAGCAGCTGGGGACAGAGCTCCTACGAGCAGTACTTC. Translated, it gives CASSWGQSSYEQYF.

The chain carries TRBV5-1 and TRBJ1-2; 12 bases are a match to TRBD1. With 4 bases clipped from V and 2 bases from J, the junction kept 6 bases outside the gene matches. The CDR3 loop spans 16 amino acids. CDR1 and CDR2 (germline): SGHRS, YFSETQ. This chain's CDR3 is CASSTGTGGLNYGYTF. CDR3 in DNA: TGCGCCAGCAGCACGGGGACAGGGGGCTTAAACTATGGCTACACCTTC.

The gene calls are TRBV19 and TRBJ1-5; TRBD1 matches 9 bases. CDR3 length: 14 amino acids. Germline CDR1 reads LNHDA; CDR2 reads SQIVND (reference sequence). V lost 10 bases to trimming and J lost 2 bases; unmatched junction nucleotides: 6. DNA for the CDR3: TGTGCCACCAAGGACAGGGGAGGCAATCAGCCCCAGCATTTT. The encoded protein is CATKDRGGNQPQHF.